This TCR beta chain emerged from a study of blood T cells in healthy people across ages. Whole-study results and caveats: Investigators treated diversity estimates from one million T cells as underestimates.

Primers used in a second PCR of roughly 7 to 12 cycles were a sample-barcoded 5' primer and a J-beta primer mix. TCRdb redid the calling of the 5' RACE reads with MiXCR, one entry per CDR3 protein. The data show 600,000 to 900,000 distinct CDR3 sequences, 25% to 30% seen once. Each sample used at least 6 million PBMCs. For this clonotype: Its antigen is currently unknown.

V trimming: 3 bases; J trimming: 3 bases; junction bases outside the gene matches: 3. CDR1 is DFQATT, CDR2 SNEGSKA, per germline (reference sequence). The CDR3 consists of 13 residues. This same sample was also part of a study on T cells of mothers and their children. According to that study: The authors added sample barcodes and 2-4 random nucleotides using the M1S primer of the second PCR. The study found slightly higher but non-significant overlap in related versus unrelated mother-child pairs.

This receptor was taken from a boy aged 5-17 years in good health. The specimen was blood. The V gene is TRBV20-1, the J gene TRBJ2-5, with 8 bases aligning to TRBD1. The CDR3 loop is CSASAQGEETQYF. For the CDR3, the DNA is TGCAGTGCTAGCGCACAGGGGGAAGAGACCCAGTACTTC.